This TCR beta chain is drawn from a study of monozygotic twins with inflammatory bowel disease. After re-calling the 5' RACE reads, TCRdb lists one entry per CDR3 protein, DNA absent. The sample holds approximately 330,000 distinct CDR3 sequences. The CDR3 consists of 15 residues. CDR1 SGHAT and CDR2 FQNNGV come from the germline V gene. With respect to this clonotype: What it binds is unknown.

General study results and limits: Between concordant and discordant twins, repertoire similarity failed to differ, a result that limited power may explain.

The sequencing sample was made of blood. The clonotype was recovered from a human donor with ulcerative colitis or Crohn's disease, or a healthy co-twin of an affected twin (not recorded which). The rearrangement links TRBV11-2 to TRBJ2-7; TCRdb proposes TRBD1, but this gene call is untestable without DNA. The CDR3: CASSSHRKGTYEQYF.